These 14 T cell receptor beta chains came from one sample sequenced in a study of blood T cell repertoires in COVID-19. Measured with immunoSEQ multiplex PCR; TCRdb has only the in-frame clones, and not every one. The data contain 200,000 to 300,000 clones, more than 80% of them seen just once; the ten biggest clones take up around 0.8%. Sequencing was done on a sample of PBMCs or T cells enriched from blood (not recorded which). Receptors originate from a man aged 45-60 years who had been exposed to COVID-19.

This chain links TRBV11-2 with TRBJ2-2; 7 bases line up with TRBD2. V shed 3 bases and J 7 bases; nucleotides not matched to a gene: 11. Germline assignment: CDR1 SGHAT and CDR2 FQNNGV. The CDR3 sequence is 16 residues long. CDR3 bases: TGTGCCAGCAGCTTCTCGCCGGCGGGAGCGGGCGGGGAGCTGTTTTTT. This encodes CASSFSPAGAGGELFF.

The CDR3: CATSDSRNQPQHF. The CDR3 region has the DNA TGTGCCACCAGTGATAGTAGAAATCAGCCCCAGCATTTT. V and J are TRBV24-1 and TRBJ1-5; no firm D call. Germline CDR1 is KGHDR and CDR2 is SFDVKD. This CDR3 comprises 13 residues. V gave up 3 bases and J gave up 4 bases, with 6 bases separating them.

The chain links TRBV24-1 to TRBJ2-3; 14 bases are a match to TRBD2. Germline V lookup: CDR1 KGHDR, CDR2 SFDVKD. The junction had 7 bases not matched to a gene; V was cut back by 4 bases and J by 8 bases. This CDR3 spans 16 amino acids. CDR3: CATSDGTSGGGGTQYF. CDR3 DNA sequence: TGTGCCACCAGTGACGGGACTAGCGGGGGAGGAGGTACGCAGTATTTT.

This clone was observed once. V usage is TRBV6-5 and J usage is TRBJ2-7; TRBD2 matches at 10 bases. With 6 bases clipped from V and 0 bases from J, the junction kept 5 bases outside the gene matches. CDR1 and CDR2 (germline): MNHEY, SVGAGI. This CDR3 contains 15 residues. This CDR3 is CASRRGLAVSYEQYV. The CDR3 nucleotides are TGTGCCAGCAGGCGCGGACTAGCGGTCTCCTACGAGCAGTACGTC.

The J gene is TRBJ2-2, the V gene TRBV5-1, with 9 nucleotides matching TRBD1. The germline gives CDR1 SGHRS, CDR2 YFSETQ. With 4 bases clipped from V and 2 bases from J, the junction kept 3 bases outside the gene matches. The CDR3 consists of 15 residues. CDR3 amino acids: CASSGTGSNTGELFF. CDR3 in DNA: TGCGCCAGCAGCGGGACAGGGTCTAACACCGGGGAGCTGTTTTTT. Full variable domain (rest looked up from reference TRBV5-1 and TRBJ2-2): KAGVTQTPRYLIKTRGQQVTLSCSPISGHRSVSWYQQTPGQGLQFLFEYFSETQRNKGNFPGRFSGRQFSNSRSEMNVSTLELGDSALYLCASSGTGSNTGELFFGEGSRLTVL.

In nucleotides, the CDR3 is TGTGCCAGCAGTATTTTAGCGGGAACAACCGGGGAGCTGTTTTTT. This translates into CASSILAGTTGELFF. V and J are TRBV6-5 and TRBJ2-2, with TRBD2 matching over 8 bases. The CDR3 spans 15 residues. Germline CDR1 reads MNHEY; CDR2 reads SVGAGI. V trimming: 5 bases; J trimming: 5 bases; junction bases outside the gene matches: 7.

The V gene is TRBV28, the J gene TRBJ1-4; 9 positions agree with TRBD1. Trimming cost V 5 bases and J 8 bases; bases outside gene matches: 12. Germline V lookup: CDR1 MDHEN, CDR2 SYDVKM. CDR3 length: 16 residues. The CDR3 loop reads CASSPTTGQGREKLFF. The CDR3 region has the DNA TGTGCCAGCAGTCCAACGACGGGACAGGGCCGAGAAAAACTGTTTTTT.

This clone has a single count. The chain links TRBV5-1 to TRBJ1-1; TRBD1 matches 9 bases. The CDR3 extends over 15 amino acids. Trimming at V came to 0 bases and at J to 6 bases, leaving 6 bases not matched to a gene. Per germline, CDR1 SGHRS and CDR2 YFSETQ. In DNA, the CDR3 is TGCGCCAGCAGCTTGGAACAGGGGGCGACCCCTGAAGCTTTCTTT. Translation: CASSLEQGATPEAFF.

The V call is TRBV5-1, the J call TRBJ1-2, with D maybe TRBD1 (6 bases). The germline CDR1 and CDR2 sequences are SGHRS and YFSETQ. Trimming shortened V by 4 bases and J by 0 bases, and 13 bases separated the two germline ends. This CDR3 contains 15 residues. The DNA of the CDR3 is TGCGCCAGCAGCCGGGAACCAGGGGCTAACTATGGCTACACCTTC. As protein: CASSREPGANYGYTF.

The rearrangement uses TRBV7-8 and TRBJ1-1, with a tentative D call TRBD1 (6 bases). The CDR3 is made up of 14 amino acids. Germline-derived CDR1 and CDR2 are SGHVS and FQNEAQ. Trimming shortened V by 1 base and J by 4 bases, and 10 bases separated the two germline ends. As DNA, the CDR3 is TGTGCCAGCAGCTTAGGAGGGGGTAGCACTGAAGCTTTCTTT. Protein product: CASSLGGGSTEAFF.

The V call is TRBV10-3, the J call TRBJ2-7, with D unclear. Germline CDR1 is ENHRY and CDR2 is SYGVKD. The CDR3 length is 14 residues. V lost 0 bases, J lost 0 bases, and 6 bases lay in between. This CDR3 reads CAISESGLSYEQYV. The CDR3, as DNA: TGTGCCATCAGTGAGTCTGGGCTCTCCTACGAGCAGTACGTC.

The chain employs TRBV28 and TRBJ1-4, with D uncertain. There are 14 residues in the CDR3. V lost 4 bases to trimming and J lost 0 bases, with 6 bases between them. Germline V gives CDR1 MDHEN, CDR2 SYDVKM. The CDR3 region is CASSSPATNEKLFF. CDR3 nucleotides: TGTGCCAGCAGTTCACCGGCAACTAATGAAAAACTGTTTTTT.

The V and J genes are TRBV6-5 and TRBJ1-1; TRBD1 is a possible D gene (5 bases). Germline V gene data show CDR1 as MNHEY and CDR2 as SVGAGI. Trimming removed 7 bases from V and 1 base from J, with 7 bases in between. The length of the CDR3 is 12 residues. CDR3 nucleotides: TGTGCCAGCAATAGGGGGAACACTGAAGCTTTCTTT. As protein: CASNRGNTEAFF.

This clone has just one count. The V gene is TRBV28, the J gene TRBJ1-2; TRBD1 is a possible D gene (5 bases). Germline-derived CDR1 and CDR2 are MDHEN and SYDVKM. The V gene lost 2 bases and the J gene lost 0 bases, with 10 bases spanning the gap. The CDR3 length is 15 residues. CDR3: CASSLLSTANYGYTF. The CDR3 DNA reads TGTGCCAGCAGTTTACTATCGACAGCTAACTATGGCTACACCTTC.